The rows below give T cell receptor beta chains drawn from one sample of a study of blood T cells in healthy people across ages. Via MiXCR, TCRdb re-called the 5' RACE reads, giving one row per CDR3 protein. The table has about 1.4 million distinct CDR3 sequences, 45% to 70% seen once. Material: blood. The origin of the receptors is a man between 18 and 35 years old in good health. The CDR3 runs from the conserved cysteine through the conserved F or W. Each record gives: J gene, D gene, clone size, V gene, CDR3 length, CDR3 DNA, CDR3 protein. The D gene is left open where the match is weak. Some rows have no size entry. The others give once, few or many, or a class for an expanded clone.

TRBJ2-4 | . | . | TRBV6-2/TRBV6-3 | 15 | TGTGCCAGCAGTGGGGACAGACTAGTCAAAAACATTCAGTACTTC | CASSGDRLVKNIQYF
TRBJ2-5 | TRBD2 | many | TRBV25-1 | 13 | TGTGCCAGCAGTCTAGCGGGAGTGCGTGAGCAGTACTTC | CASSLAGVREQYF
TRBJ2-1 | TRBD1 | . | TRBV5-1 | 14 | TGCGCCAGCAGCCCGGGACAGCCTCGCAATGAGCAGTTCTTC | CASSPGQPRNEQFF
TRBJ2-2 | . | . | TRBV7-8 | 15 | TGTGCCAGCAGCCCACTCCGGGCCGGCACCGGGGAGCTGTTTTTT | CASSPLRAGTGELFF
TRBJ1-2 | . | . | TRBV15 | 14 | TGTGCCACCAGCAGAGATAACAGGGACTATGGCTACACCTTC | CATSRDNRDYGYTF
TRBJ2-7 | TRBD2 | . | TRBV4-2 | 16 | TGTGCCAGCAGCCAAGAGCAAGCGGGAGGCTCCTACGAGCAGTACTTC | CASSQEQAGGSYEQYF
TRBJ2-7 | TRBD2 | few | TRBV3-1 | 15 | TGTGCCAGCAGCCAAGAACTAGCGGGGACCTACGAGCAGTACTTC | CASSQELAGTYEQYF
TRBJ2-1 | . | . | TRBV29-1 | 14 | TGCAGCGTTGATTTGGAGAAGGTGTGGAATGAGCAGTTCTTC | CSVDLEKVWNEQFF
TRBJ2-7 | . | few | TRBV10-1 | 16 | TGCGCCAGCAGTGAGTGGAGTTTAGGTCCTACCTACGAGCAGTACTTC | CASSEWSLGPTYEQYF
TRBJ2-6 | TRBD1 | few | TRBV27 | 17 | TGTGCCAGCAGTCAGGGGGCGGTCGTCTCTGGGGCCAACGTCCTGACTTTC | CASSQGAVVSGANVLTF
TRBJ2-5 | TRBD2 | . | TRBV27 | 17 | TGTGCCAGCAGTTTATCCTGGCTAGCGGGGGACCAAGAGACCCAGTACTTC | CASSLSWLAGDQETQYF
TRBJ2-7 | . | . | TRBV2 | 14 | TGTGCCAGCAGTGTTTTGAGGGCCTCCTACGAGCAGTACTTC | CASSVLRASYEQYF
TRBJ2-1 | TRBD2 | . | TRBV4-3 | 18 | TGCGCCAGCAGCCAAGATCCCCCTAGCGGGGGGGCCAGTCATGAGCAGTTCTTC | CASSQDPPSGGASHEQFF
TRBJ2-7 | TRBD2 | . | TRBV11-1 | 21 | TGTGCCAGCACTGGGGAGGGGATGACTAGCGGGGGGCCTTTTTCCCTCTACGAGCAGTACTTC | CASTGEGMTSGGPFSLYEQYF
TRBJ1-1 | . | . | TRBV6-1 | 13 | TGTGCCAGCAGTGCCAACGGGGGGACTGAAGCTTTCTTT | CASSANGGTEAFF
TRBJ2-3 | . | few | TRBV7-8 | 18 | TGTGCCAGCAGCTTTCAGGGTGGGGCGCCCCTTAGCACAGATACGCAGTATTTT | CASSFQGGAPLSTDTQYF
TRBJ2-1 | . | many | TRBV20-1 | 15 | TGCAGTGCTAGAGATATGGCTAGCTCCTACAATGAGCAGTTCTTC | CSARDMASSYNEQFF
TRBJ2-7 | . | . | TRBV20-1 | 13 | TGCAGTGCTAGAGCGGGTCGCTCCTACGAGCAGTACTTC | CSARAGRSYEQYF
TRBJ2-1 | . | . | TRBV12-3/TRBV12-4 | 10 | TGTGCCAGCATTCCAGCCCCGCAGTTCTTC | CASIPAPQFF
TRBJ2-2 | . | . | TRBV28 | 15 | TGTGCCAGCAGTTCTATCTCAGGGCGAAACGGGGAGCTGTTTTTT | CASSSISGRNGELFF
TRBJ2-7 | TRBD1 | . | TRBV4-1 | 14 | TGCGCCAGCAGCGCACGGACAGGTTTCCACGAGCAGTACTTC | CASSARTGFHEQYF
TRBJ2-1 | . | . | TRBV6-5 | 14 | TGTGCCAGCAGTTACTCGAACGGGTACAATGAGCAGTTCTTC | CASSYSNGYNEQFF